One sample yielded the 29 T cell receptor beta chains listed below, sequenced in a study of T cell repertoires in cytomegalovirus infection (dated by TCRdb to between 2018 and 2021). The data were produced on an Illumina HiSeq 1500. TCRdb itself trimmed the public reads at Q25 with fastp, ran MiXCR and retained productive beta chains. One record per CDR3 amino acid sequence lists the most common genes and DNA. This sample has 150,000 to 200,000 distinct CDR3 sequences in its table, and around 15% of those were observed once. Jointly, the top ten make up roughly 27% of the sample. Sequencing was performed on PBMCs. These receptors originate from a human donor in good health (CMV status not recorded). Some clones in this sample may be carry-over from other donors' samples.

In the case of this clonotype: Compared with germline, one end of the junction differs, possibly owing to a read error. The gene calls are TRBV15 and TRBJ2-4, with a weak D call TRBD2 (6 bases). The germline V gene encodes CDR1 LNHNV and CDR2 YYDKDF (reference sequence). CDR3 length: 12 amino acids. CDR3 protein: CATSRDVLGLNF. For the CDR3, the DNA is TGTGCCACCAGCAGAGATGTTTTGGGACTGAACTTC.

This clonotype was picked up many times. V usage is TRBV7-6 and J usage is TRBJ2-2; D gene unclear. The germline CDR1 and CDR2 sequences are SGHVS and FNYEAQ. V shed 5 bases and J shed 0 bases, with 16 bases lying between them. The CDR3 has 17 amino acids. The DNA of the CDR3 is TGTGCCAGCAGCCGAACCGGGTCTTTCGCGAACACCGGGGAGCTGTTTTTT. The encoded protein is CASSRTGSFANTGELFF.

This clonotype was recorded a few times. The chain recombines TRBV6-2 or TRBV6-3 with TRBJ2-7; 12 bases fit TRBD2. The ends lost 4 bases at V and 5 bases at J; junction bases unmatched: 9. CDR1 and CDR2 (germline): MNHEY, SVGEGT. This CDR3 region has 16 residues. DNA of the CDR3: TGTGCCAGCAGTTCCCCCCGACTAGCGGGAGTCGACGAGCAGTACTTC. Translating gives CASSSPRLAGVDEQYF.

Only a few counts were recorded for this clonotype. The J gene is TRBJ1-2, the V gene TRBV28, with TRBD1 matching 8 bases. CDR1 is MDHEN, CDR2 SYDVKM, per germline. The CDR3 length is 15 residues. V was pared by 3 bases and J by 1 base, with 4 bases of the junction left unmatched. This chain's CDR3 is CASSFPGQVNYGYTF. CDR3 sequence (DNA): TGTGCCAGCAGTTTTCCGGGACAGGTTAACTATGGCTACACCTTC.

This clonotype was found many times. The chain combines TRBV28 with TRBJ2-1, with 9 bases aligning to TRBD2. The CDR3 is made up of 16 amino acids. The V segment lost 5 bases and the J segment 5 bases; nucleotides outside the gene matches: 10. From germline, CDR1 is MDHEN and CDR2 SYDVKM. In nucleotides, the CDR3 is TGTGCCAGCAGTCCCCGGGGGCGGGGGGGTAACAATGAGCAGTTCTTC. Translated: CASSPRGRGGNNEQFF.

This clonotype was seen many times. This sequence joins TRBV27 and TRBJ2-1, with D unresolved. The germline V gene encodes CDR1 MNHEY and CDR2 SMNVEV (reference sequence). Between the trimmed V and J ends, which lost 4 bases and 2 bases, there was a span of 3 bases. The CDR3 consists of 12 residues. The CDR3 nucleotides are TGTGCCAGCAGTTCCACCTACAATGAGCAGTTCTTC. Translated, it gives CASSSTYNEQFF.

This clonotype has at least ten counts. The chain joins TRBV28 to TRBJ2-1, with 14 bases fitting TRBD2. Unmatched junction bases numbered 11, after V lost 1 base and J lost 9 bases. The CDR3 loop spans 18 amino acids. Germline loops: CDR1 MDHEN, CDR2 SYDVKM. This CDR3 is CASSLFAAGLAGVGEQFF. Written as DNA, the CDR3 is TGTGCCAGCAGTTTATTTGCGGCGGGACTAGCGGGAGTGGGTGAGCAGTTCTTC.

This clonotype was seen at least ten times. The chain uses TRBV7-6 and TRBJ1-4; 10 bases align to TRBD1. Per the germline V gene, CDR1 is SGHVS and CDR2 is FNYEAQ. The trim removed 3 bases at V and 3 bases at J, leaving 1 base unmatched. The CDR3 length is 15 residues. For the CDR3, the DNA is TGTGCCAGCAGCTTTGACAGGGGGCCTAATGAAAAACTGTTTTTT. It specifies CASSFDRGPNEKLFF.

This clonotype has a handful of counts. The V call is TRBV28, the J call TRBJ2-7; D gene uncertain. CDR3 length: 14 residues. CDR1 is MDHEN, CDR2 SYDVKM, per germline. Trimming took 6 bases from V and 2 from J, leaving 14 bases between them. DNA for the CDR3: TGTGCCAGCAGCCCTGAGCCCCTTACCTACGAGCAGTACTTC. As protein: CASSPEPLTYEQYF.

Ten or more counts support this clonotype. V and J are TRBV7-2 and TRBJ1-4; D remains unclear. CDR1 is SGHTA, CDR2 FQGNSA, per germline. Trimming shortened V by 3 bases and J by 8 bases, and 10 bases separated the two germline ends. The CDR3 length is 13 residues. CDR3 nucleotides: TGTGCCAGCAGCTTGGAACGGGGAGAAAAACTGTTTTTT. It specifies CASSLERGEKLFF. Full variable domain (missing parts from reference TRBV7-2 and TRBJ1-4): GAGVSQSPSNKVTEKGKDVELRCDPISGHTALYWYRQSLGQGLEFLIYFQGNSAPDKSGLPSDRFSAERTGGSVSTLTIQRTQQEDSAVYLCASSLERGEKLFFGSGTQLSVL.

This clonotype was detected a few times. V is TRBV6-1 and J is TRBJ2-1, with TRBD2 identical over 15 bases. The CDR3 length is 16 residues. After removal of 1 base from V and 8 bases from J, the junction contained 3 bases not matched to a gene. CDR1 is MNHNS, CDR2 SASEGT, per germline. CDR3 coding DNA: TGTGCCAGCAGTGAAGGGACTAGCGGGGGGGCCTATGAGCAGTTCTTC. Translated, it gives CASSEGTSGGAYEQFF.

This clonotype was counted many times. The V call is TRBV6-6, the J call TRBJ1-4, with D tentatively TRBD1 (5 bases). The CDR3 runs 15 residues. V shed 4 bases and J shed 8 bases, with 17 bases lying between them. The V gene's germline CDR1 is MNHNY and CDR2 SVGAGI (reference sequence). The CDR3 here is CASSFSGYRGEKLFF. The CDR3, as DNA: TGTGCCAGCAGTTTCTCCGGGTATCGGGGGGAAAAACTGTTTTTT.

CDR3 in amino acids: CASGLSADQETQYF. DNA of the CDR3: TGTGCTAGTGGTTTGAGCGCAGATCAAGAGACCCAGTACTTC. The rearrangement uses TRBV12-5 and TRBJ2-5; D is ambiguous. V lost 2 bases and J lost 2, with 9 bases in between. CDR3 length equals 14 residues. From germline, CDR1 is LGHNT and CDR2 FRNRAP. The full variable domain, rest sourced from reference TRBV12-5 and TRBJ2-5, is DARVTQTPRHKVTEMGQEVTMRCQPILGHNTVFWYRQTMMQGLELLAYFRNRAPLDDSGMPKDRFSAEMPDATLATLKIQPSEPRDSAVYFCASGLSADQETQYFGPGTRLLVL.

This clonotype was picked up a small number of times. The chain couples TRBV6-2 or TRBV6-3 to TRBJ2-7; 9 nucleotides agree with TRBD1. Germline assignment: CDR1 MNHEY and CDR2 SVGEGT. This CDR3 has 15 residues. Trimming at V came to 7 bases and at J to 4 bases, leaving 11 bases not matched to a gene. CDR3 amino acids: CASTEPGQGRYEQYF. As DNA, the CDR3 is TGTGCCAGCACCGAACCGGGACAGGGAAGGTACGAGCAGTACTTC.

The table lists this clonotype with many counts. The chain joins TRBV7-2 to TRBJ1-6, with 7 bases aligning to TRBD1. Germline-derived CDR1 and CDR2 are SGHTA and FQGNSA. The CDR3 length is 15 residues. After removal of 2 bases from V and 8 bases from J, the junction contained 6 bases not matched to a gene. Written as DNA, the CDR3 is TGTGCCAGCAGCTTAACCGGGACAGATTATTCACCCCTCCACTTT. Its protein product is CASSLTGTDYSPLHF.

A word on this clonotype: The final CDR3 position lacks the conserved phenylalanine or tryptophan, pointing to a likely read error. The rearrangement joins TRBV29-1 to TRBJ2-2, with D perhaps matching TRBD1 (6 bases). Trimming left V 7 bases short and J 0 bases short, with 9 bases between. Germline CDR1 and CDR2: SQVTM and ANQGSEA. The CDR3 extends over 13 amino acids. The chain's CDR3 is CSASGANTGELFL. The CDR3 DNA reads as TGCAGCGCGTCAGGGGCGAACACCGGGGAGCTGTTTTTG.

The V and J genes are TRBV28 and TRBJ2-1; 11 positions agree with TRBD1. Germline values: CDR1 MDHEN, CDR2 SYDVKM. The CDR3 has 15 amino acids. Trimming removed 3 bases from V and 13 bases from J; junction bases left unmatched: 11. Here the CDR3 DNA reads TGTGCCAGCAGTTTGGGGACAGGGGGTAGCGGGTATCAGTTCTTC. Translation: CASSLGTGGSGYQFF.

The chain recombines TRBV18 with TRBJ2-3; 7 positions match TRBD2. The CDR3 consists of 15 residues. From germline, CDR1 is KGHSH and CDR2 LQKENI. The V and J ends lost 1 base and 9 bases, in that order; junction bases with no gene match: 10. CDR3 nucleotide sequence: TGTGCCAGCTCACCACAGGCGGGAGATTTGGAAACGCAGTATTTT. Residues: CASSPQAGDLETQYF.

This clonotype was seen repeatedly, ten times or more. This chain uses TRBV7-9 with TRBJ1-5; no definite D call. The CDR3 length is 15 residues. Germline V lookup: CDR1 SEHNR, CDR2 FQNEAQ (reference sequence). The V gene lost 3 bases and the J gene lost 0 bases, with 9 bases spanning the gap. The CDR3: CASSLNGDSNQPQHF. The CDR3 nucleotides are TGTGCCAGCAGCTTGAACGGGGATAGCAATCAGCCCCAGCATTTT.

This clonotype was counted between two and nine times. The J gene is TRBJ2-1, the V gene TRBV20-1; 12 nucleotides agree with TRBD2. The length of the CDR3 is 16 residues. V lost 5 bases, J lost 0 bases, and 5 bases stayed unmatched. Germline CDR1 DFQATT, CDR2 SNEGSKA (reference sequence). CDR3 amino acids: CSALTSGRSSYNEQFF. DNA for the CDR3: TGCAGTGCTCTTACTAGCGGGAGGAGCTCCTACAATGAGCAGTTCTTC.

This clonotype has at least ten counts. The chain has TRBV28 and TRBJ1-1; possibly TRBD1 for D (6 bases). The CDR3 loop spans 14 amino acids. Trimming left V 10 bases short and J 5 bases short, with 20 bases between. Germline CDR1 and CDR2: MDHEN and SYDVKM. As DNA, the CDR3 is TGTGCCACCATTGCCACAGGGCAGGGGACTGAAGCTTTCTTT. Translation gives CATIATGQGTEAFF.

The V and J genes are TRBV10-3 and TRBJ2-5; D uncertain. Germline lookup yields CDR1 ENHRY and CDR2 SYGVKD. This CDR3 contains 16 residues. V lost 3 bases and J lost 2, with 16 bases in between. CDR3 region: CAISDSRRGGQETQYF. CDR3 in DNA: TGTGCCATCAGTGACTCTAGAAGAGGTGGTCAAGAGACCCAGTACTTC.

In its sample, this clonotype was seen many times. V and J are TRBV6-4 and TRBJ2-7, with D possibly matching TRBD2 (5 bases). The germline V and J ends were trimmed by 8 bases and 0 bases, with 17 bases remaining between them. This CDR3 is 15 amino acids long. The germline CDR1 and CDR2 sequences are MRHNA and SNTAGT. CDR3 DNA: TGTGCCAGCTCTCGGGAAGCAGGCCGCTCCTACGAGCAGTACTTC. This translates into CASSREAGRSYEQYF.

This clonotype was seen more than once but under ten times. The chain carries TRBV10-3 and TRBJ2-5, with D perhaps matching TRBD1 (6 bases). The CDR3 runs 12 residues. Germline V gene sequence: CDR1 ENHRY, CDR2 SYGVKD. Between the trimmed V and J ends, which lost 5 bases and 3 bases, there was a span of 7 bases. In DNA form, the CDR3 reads TGTGCCATCAGTAGGGACAAAGAGACCCAGTACTTC. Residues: CAISRDKETQYF.

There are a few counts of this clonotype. The CDR3 spells CASSLWGHTGELFF. The CDR3 DNA reads as TGTGCCAGCAGTCTCTGGGGGCACACCGGGGAGCTGTTTTTT. The chain couples TRBV28 to TRBJ2-2, with TRBD1 as a possible D gene (6 bases). The length of the CDR3 is 14 residues. Looked up from germline, CDR1 is MDHEN and CDR2 is SYDVKM. V was cut by 5 bases and J by 3 bases, with 10 bases left in between.

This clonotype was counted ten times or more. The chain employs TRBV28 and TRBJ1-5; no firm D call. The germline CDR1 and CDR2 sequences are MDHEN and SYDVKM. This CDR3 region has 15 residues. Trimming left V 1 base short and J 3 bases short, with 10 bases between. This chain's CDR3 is CASSLSGIVNQPQHF. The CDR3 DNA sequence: TGTGCCAGCAGTTTATCGGGCATAGTCAATCAGCCCCAGCATTTT.

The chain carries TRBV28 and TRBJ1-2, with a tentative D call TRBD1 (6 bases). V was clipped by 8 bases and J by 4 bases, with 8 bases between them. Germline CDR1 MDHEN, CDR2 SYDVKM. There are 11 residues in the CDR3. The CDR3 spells CASVGGYGYTF. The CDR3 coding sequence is TGTGCCAGCGTAGGGGGCTATGGCTACACCTTC.

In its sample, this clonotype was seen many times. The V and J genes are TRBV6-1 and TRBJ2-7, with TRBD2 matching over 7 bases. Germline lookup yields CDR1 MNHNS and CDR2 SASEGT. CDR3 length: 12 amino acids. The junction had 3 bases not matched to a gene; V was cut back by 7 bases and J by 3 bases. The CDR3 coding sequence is TGTGCCAGCAACGGGGGGTTCTACGAGCAGTACTTC. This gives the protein CASNGGFYEQYF.

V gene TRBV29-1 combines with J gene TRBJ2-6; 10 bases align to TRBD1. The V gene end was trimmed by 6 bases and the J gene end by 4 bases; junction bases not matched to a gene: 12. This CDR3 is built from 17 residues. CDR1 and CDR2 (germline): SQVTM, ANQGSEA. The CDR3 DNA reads TGCAGCGTCGAAAACAGGGACAGGGGACGAGGGGCCAACGTCCTGACTTTC. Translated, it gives CSVENRDRGRGANVLTF.